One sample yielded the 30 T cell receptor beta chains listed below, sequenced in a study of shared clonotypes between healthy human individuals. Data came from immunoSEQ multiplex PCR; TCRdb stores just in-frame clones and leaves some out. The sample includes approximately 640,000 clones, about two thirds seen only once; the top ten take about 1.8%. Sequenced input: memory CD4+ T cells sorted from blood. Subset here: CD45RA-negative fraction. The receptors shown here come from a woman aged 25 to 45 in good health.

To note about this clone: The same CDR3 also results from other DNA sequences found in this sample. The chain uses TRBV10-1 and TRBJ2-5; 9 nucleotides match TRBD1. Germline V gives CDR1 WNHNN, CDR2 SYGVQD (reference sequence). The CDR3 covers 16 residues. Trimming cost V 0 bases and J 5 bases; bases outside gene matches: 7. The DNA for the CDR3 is TGCGCCAGCAGTGAGTCGGTGGGACAGGGTCTGGAGACCCAGTACTTC. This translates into CASSESVGQGLETQYF.

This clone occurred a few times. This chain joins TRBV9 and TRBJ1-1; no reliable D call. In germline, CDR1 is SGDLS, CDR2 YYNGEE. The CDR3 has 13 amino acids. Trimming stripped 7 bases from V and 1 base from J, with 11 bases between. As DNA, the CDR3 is TGTGCCAGCGGGAGGGCTTGGAACACTGAAGCTTTCTTT. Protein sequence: CASGRAWNTEAFF. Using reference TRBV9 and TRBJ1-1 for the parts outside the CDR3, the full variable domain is DSGVTQTPKHLITATGQRVTLRCSPRSGDLSVYWYQQSLDQGLQFLIQYYNGEERAKGNILERFSAQQFPDLHSELNLSSLELGDSALYFCASGRAWNTEAFFGQGTRLTVV.

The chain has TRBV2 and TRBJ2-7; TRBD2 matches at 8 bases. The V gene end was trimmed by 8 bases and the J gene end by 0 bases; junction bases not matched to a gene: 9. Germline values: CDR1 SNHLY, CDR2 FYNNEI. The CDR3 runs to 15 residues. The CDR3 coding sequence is TGTGCCAGCGGTGGCGGCGGGAGGAGCTCCTACGAGCAGTACTTC. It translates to CASGGGGRSSYEQYF.

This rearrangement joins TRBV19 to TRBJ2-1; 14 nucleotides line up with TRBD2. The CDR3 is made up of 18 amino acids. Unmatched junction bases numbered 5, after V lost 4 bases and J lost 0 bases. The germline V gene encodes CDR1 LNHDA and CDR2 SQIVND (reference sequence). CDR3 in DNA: TGTGCCAGTAGTACCGGGACTAGCGGGAGATTCTCCTACAATGAGCAGTTCTTC. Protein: CASSTGTSGRFSYNEQFF.

Written as DNA, the CDR3 is TGTGCCAGCTCGCCGAAACAGGGACACGAGCAGTACTTC. It translates to CASSPKQGHEQYF. The V and J genes are TRBV18 and TRBJ2-7, with TRBD1 as a possible D gene (6 bases). V shed 6 bases and J shed 5 bases, with 14 bases lying between them. The germline CDR1 and CDR2 sequences are KGHSH and LQKENI. CDR3 length: 13 residues.

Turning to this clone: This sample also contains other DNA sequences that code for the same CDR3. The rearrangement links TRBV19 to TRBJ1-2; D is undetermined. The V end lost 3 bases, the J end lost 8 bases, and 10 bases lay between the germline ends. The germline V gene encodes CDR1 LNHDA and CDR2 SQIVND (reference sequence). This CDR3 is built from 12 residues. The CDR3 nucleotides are TGTGCCAGTAGTATTGGTTGGTCGGGCTACACCTTC. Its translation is CASSIGWSGYTF.

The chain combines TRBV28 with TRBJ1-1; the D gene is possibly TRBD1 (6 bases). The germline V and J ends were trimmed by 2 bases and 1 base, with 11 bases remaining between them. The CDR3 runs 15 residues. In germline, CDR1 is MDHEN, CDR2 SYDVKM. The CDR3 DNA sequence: TGTGCCAGCAGTTTACCGGGACAAGGGAACACTGAAGCTTTCTTT. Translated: CASSLPGQGNTEAFF.

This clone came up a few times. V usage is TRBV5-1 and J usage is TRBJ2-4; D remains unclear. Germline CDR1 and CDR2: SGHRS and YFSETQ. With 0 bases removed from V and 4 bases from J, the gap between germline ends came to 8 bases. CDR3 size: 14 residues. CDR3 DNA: TGCGCCAGCAGCTTGGGAACAGAAAAAAACATTCAGTACTTC. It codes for CASSLGTEKNIQYF.

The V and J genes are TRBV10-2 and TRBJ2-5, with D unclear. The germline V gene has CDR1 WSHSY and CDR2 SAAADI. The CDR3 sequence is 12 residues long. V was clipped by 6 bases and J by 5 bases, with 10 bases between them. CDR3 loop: CASSANRETQYF. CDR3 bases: TGCGCCAGCAGCGCGAATAGGGAGACCCAGTACTTC.

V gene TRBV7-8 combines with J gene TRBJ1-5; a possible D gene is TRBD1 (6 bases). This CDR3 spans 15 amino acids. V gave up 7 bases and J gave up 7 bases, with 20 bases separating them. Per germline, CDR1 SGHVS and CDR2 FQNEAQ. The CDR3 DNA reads TGTGCCAGCATGGCTCAGGGGCAGGGAGGACAGCCCCAGCATTTT. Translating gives CASMAQGQGGQPQHF.

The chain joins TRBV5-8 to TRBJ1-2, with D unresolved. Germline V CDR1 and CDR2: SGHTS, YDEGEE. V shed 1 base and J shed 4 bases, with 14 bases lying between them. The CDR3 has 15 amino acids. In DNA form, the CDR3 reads TGTGCCAGCAGCTTGCTTGCAGGCCTAGGCTATGGCTACACCTTC. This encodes CASSLLAGLGYGYTF.

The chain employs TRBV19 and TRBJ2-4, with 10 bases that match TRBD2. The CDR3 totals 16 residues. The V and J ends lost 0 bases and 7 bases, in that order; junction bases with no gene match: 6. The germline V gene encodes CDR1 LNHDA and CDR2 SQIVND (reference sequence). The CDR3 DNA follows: TGTGCCAGTAGTATAGACGGGACTAGCGTCGGGAACATTCAGTACTTC. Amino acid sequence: CASSIDGTSVGNIQYF.

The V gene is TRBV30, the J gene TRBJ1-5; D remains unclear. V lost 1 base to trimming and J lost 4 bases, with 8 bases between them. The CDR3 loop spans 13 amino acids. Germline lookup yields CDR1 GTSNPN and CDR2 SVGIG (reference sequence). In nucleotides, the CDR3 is TGTGCCTGGAGTGCTGAAGCGAATCAGCCCCAGCATTTT. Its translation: CAWSAEANQPQHF.

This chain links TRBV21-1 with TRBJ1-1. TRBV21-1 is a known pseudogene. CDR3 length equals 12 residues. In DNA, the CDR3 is TGTGCCAGCTGGGACGGGTACACTGAAGCTTTCTTT. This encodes CASWDGYTEAFF.

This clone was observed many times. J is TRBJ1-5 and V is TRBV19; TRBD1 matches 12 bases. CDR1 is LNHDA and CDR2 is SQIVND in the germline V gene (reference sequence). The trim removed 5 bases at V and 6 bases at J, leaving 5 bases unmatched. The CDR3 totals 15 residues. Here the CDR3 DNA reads TGTGCCAGTAGTCCCGGGACAGGGGGCGGTCAGCCCCAGCATTTT. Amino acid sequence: CASSPGTGGGQPQHF.

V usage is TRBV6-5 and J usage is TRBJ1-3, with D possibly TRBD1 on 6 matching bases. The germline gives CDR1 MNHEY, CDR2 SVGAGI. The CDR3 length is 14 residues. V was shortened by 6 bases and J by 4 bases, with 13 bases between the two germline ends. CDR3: CASSQIGGGNTIYF. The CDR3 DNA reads TGTGCCAGCAGCCAAATCGGGGGCGGAAACACCATATATTTT.

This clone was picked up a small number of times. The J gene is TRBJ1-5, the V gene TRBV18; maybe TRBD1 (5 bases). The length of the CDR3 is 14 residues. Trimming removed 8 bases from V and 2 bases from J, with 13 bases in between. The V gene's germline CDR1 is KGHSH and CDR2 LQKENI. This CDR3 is CASALGRGNQPQHF. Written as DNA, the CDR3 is TGTGCCAGCGCCTTGGGCAGGGGCAATCAGCCCCAGCATTTT.

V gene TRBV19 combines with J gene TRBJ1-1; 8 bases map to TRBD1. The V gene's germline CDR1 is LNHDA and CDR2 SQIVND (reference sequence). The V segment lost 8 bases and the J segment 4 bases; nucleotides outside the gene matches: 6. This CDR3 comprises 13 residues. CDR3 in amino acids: CASRHTGGTEAFF. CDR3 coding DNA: TGTGCCAGTCGTCATACAGGGGGCACTGAAGCTTTCTTT. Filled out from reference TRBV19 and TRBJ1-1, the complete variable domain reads DGGITQSPKYLFRKEGQNVTLSCEQNLNHDAMYWYRQDPGQGLRLIYYSQIVNDFQKGDIAEGYSVSREKKESFPLTVTSAQKNPTAFYLCASRHTGGTEAFFGQGTRLTVV.

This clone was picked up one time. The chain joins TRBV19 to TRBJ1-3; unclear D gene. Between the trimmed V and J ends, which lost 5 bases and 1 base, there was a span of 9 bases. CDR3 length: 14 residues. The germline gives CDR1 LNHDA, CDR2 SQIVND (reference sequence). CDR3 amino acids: CASSPVSSGNTIYF. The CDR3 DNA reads TGTGCCAGTAGTCCAGTTTCTTCTGGAAACACCATATATTTT.

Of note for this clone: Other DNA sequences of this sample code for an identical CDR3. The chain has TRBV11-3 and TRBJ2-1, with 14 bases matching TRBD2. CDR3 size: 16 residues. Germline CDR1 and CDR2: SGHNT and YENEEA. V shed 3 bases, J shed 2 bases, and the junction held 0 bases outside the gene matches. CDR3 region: CASSLGLAGAYNEQFF. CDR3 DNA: TGTGCCAGCAGCTTGGGACTAGCGGGAGCCTACAATGAGCAGTTCTTC.

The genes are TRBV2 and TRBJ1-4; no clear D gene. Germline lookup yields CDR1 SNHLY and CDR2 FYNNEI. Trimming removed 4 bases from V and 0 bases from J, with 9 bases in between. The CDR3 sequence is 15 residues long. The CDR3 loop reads CASSAYTATNEKLFF. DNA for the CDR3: TGTGCCAGCAGTGCCTACACAGCAACTAATGAAAAACTGTTTTTT.

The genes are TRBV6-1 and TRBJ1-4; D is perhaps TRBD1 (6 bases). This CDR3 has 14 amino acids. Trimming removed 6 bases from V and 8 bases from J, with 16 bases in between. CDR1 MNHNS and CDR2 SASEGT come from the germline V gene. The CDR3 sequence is CASSATGGEEKLFF. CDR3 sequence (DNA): TGTGCCAGCAGCGCGACAGGAGGAGAGGAAAAACTGTTTTTT.

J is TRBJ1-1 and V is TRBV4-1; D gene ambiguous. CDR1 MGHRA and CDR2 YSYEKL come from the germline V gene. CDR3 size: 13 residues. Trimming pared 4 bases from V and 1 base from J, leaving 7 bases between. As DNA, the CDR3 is TGCGCCAGCAGCCGCCTCAAGAACACTGAAGCTTTCTTT. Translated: CASSRLKNTEAFF.

The CDR3 region has the DNA TGCGCCAGCAGCCTCGACAGGGGTCGGACTGAAGCTTTCTTT. Amino acid sequence: CASSLDRGRTEAFF. The chain links TRBV4-1 to TRBJ1-1; 8 bases are shared with TRBD1. CDR3 size: 14 residues. Germline V lookup: CDR1 MGHRA, CDR2 YSYEKL. J lost 5 bases, V lost 4 bases, and 6 bases had no gene match.

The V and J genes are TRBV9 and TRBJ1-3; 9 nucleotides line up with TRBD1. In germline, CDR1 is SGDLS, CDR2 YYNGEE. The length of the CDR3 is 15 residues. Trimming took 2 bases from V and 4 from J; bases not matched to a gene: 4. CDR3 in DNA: TGTGCCAGCAGCGTCGACAGGGGGTCAGGAAACACCATATATTTT. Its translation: CASSVDRGSGNTIYF.

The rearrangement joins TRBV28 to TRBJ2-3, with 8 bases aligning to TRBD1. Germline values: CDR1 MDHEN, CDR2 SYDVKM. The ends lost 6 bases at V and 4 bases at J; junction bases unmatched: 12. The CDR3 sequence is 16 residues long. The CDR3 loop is CASSANYRGSSDTQYF. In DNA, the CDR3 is TGTGCCAGCAGCGCGAACTACAGGGGGTCCTCAGATACGCAGTATTTT.

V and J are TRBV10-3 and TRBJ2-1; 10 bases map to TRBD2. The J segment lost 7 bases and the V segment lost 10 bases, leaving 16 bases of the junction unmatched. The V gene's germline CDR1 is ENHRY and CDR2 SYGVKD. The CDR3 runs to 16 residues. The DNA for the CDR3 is TGTGCCACGAACCGAGCGGGAGGGCCAAAAGTTAATGAGCAGTTCTTC. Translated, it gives CATNRAGGPKVNEQFF.

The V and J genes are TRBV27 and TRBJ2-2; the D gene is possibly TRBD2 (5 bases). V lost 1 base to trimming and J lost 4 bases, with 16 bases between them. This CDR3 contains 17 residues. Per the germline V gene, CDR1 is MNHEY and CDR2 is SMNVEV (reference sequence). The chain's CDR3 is CASSLYPPSGFTGELFF. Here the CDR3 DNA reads TGTGCCAGCAGTTTATACCCCCCCAGCGGATTCACCGGGGAGCTGTTTTTT.

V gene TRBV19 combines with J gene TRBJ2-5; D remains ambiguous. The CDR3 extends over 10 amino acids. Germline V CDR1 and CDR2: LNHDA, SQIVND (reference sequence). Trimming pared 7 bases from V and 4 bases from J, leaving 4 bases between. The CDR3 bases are TGTGCCAGTATATCAGAGACCCAGTACTTC. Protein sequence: CASISETQYF. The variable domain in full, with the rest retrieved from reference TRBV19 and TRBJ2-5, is DGGITQSPKYLFRKEGQNVTLSCEQNLNHDAMYWYRQDPGQGLRLIYYSQIVNDFQKGDIAEGYSVSREKKESFPLTVTSAQKNPTAFYLCASISETQYFGPGTRLLVL.

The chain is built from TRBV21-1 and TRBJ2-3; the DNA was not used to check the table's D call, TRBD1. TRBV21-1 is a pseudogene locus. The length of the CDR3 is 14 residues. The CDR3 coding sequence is TGTGCCAGTAGACAGGACCCGGCCGAGGATACGCAGTATTTT. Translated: CASRQDPAEDTQYF.